The clone carrying this T cell receptor beta chain was detected many times. The lymph nodes were axillary draining lymph nodes from breast cancer patients. V lost 1 base and J lost 0, with 11 bases in between. The CDR3 is 16 residues long. Germline V gene data show CDR1 as LGHNA and CDR2 as YNFKEQ. The record originates from a study of breast tumors, draining lymph nodes, adjacent tissues. TCRdb re-analysed the multiplex PCR reads in MiXCR, keeping a single row per CDR3 protein. Among around 140,000 distinct CDR3 sequences listed, approximately 20% were seen once. The clonotype was recovered from a female donor with breast cancer. Some clones in this sample may be carry-over from other donors' samples. The material sequenced was axillary lymph node tissue. The chain has TRBV4-2 and TRBJ2-3; D gene uncertain. The CDR3 DNA reads TGTGCCAGCAGCCAAGTCGCCCCTACTAGCACAGATACGCAGTATTTT. Protein: CASSQVAPTSTDTQYF.